The entry that follows covers one TCR beta chain sequence. The sample belongs to a study of blood T cell repertoires in COVID-19. Whole-study context: T cells, B-cell-depleted T cells, or PBMCs supplied cDNA or gDNA.

Here immunoSEQ multiplex PCR was the method, and the copy in TCRdb shows in-frame clones only, minus some. The table has some 41,000 clones, about 89% seen once. This CDR3 contains 14 residues. CDR1 and CDR2 from the germline V gene are MNHEY and SVGAGI. V was shortened by 6 bases and J by 4 bases, with 12 bases between the two germline ends. The TCR sequence derives from a man aged 65 to 85 with active COVID-19. The rearrangement links TRBV6-5 to TRBJ1-4, with D perhaps TRBD1 (6 bases). Sequences were obtained from peripheral blood. In DNA form, the CDR3 reads TGTGCCAGCAGGATTGACAGGAGTAATGAAAAACTGTTTTTT. Its translation is CASRIDRSNEKLFF.